Included here is one TCR beta chain sequence, with context. Its antigen remains unknown. V was clipped by 6 bases and J by 3 bases, with 24 bases between them. The germline gives CDR1 MNHEY, CDR2 SMNVEV (reference sequence). The CDR3 covers 18 residues. Time point specified: pretreatment peripheral blood. The sample is drawn from a study of PD-L1 blockade in urothelial cancer. Across the whole study: The authors examined blood 3 weeks (second dose) and 6 weeks after treatment start. Blood yielded a median of approximately 150,000 T cells per sample.

Broader study findings: Pretreatment TCR clonality in blood, when below the median, was predictive of better survival.

Clones were sequenced by immunoSEQ multiplex PCR, and TCRdb holds only the in-frame ones, with some missing. Here the sample spans 70,000 to 95,000 clones, around 92% being singletons. This receptor was identified in an elderly woman with urothelial cancer. The chain combines TRBV27 with TRBJ2-1, with a tentative D call TRBD1 (5 bases). This specimen consisted of PBMCs, obtained around atezolizumab (anti-PD-L1) treatment. CDR3 protein: CASSLRQLKGIGYNEQFF. DNA for the CDR3: TGTGCCAGCAGCCTTAGACAGCTCAAGGGTATAGGCTACAATGAGCAGTTCTTC.